This T cell receptor (beta chain) was profiled in a study of T cell changes during pregnancy in multiple sclerosis. Some clones are missing from TCRdb's copy, which holds only in-frame ones; the method was immunoSEQ multiplex PCR. Here the sample spans some 38,000 clones, roughly 89% being singletons. V dropped 5 bases and J dropped 6; count of bases not matched to a gene: 9. Germline V gene data show CDR1 as SGHVS and CDR2 as FQNEAQ. This CDR3 is built from 14 residues. The sample was CD4+ T cells from peripheral blood mononuclear cells, taken in the second trimester of pregnancy. J is TRBJ1-2 and V is TRBV7-8, with TRBD1 matching over 7 bases. This TCR derives from a female donor in good health, enrolled as a control in a pregnancy study. This CDR3 reads CASSVDRWEDGYTF. In DNA, the CDR3 is TGTGCCAGCAGCGTGGACAGGTGGGAGGATGGCTACACCTTC.